The rows below give T cell receptor beta chains drawn from one sample of a study of cytomegalovirus exposure and HLA in healthy donors. Repertoires were generated with immunoSEQ multiplex PCR, while TCRdb's copy carries only in-frame clones and drops some. The table has under 250,000 clones, roughly 88% seen once. Source material: PBMCs. These receptor sequences come from a boy aged 2-9 years in good health and CMV-seronegative. CDR3s include the opening cysteine and the closing phenylalanine or tryptophan. D genes are given only for firm matches. Only part of the rows carry a size: once, few, many, or a class if the clone is expanded.

v_call: TRBV19
d_call: TRBD2
j_call: TRBJ2-2
clone_size: NA
cdr3_nt: TGTGCCAGTAACGCACCGGGACTAGTGACGAACACCGGGGAGCTGTTTTTT
cdr3_aa: CASNAPGLVTNTGELFF

v_call: TRBV2
d_call: NA
j_call: TRBJ2-7
clone_size: few
cdr3_nt: TGTGCCAGCAGTTCTGACAGCTACGAGCAGTACTTC
cdr3_aa: CASSSDSYEQYF

v_call: TRBV7-9
d_call: TRBD1
j_call: TRBJ2-5
clone_size: NA
cdr3_nt: TGTGCCAGCAGCCAAGGCGAGACAGGGTCGGAGACCCAGTACTTC
cdr3_aa: CASSQGETGSETQYF

v_call: TRBV6-1
d_call: TRBD1
j_call: TRBJ1-1
clone_size: NA
cdr3_nt: TGTGCCAGCAGAGACCGGGACAGGGCGAACACTGAAGCTTTCTTT
cdr3_aa: CASRDRDRANTEAFF

v_call: TRBV5-4
d_call: NA
j_call: TRBJ2-5
clone_size: NA
cdr3_nt: TGTGCCAGCAGCTTGTCAGGGGGGCAAGAGACCCAGTACTTC
cdr3_aa: CASSLSGGQETQYF

v_call: TRBV5-4
d_call: TRBD2
j_call: TRBJ2-1
clone_size: NA
cdr3_nt: TGTGCCAGCAGCGAACTAGCGGGGGGGCCACATGAGCAGTTCTTC
cdr3_aa: CASSELAGGPHEQFF

v_call: TRBV7-2
d_call: NA
j_call: TRBJ2-1
clone_size: NA
cdr3_nt: TGTGCCAGCAGCTTAGGGGCGGGAAAATCCTACAATGAGCAGTTCTTC
cdr3_aa: CASSLGAGKSYNEQFF

v_call: TRBV11-2
d_call: NA
j_call: TRBJ1-5
clone_size: NA
cdr3_nt: TGTGCCAGCAGCCAAGACGGGCAGCCCCAGCATTTT
cdr3_aa: CASSQDGQPQHF

v_call: TRBV6-6
d_call: NA
j_call: TRBJ2-5
clone_size: NA
cdr3_nt: TGTGCCAGCAGTTACTCAGACACACAAGAGACCCAGTACTTC
cdr3_aa: CASSYSDTQETQYF

v_call: TRBV27
d_call: NA
j_call: TRBJ1-1
clone_size: NA
cdr3_nt: TGTGCCAGCAGTTTTCGCAGAATGAACACTGAAGCTTTCTTT
cdr3_aa: CASSFRRMNTEAFF

v_call: TRBV6-5
d_call: TRBD2
j_call: TRBJ2-2
clone_size: NA
cdr3_nt: TGTGCCAGCAGTCGACTAGCGGGAGGCACCGGGGAGCTGTTTTTT
cdr3_aa: CASSRLAGGTGELFF

v_call: TRBV4-2
d_call: NA
j_call: TRBJ2-2
clone_size: NA
cdr3_nt: TGTGCCAGCAGCCGGCCCCGAGTAGGCGGAATGAACACCGGGGAGCTGTTTTTT
cdr3_aa: CASSRPRVGGMNTGELFF

v_call: TRBV5-1
d_call: TRBD2
j_call: TRBJ2-7
clone_size: NA
cdr3_nt: TGCGCCAGCAGCTTGGCCACTAGCGGGAGTGCCTACGAGCAGTACTTC
cdr3_aa: CASSLATSGSAYEQYF

v_call: TRBV13
d_call: TRBD1
j_call: TRBJ1-2
clone_size: NA
cdr3_nt: TGTGCCAGCAGCCCAGGGGGCGCGAATTACGGCTACACCTTC
cdr3_aa: CASSPGGANYGYTF

v_call: TRBV5-1
d_call: TRBD1
j_call: TRBJ2-2
clone_size: NA
cdr3_nt: TGCGCCAGCAGCTGGGACAGGGGTTGGACCGGGGAGCTGTTTTTT
cdr3_aa: CASSWDRGWTGELFF

v_call: TRBV30
d_call: NA
j_call: TRBJ1-1
clone_size: once
cdr3_nt: TGTGCCTGGAGTGTGAAAGGCCTCCGGGGTTTCACTGAAGCTTTCTTT
cdr3_aa: CAWSVKGLRGFTEAFF

v_call: TRBV7-9
d_call: TRBD2
j_call: TRBJ2-7
clone_size: NA
cdr3_nt: TGTTCCAGCAGCAGCCCGACGGAGACTAGCGGGGGGACCTACGAGCAGTACTTC
cdr3_aa: CSSSSPTETSGGTYEQYF

v_call: TRBV27
d_call: TRBD2
j_call: TRBJ2-1
clone_size: NA
cdr3_nt: TGTGCCAGCATGCTACTAGCGGGAGGCTCTAATGAGCAGTTCTTC
cdr3_aa: CASMLLAGGSNEQFF

v_call: TRBV30
d_call: NA
j_call: TRBJ2-1
clone_size: NA
cdr3_nt: TGTGCCTGGACGATCGGACTTTTTTACAATGAGCAGTTCTTC
cdr3_aa: CAWTIGLFYNEQFF

v_call: TRBV27
d_call: TRBD1
j_call: TRBJ2-7
clone_size: NA
cdr3_nt: TGTGCCAGCAGTTTTCGGCGGGGGACAGGGGCCTACGAGCAGTACTTC
cdr3_aa: CASSFRRGTGAYEQYF

v_call: TRBV30
d_call: NA
j_call: TRBJ2-7
clone_size: NA
cdr3_nt: TGTGCCTGGAGTGTCGTCTCTCCAGTGGACGAGCAGTACTTC
cdr3_aa: CAWSVVSPVDEQYF

v_call: TRBV23-1
d_call: TRBD2
j_call: TRBJ2-2
clone_size: once
cdr3_nt: TGCGCCAGCAGTCAATCGATGGGGGGGGTGGCGCATGGAGTCACCGGGGAGCTGTTTTTT
cdr3_aa: CASSQSMGGVAHGVTGELFF

v_call: TRBV13
d_call: TRBD1
j_call: TRBJ1-2
clone_size: NA
cdr3_nt: TGTGCCAGCAGCGTGACAGGGACTCCTGGCTACACCTTC
cdr3_aa: CASSVTGTPGYTF

v_call: TRBV11-2
d_call: NA
j_call: TRBJ1-1
clone_size: NA
cdr3_nt: TGTGCCAGCAGCCGCGCTGGACAGATGAACACTGAAGCTTTCTTT
cdr3_aa: CASSRAGQMNTEAFF

v_call: TRBV6-5
d_call: NA
j_call: TRBJ2-2
clone_size: NA
cdr3_nt: TGTGCCAGTCAGAGGGGAGGTCGGGTGACCGGGGAGCTGTTTTTT
cdr3_aa: CASQRGGRVTGELFF

v_call: TRBV28
d_call: NA
j_call: TRBJ1-2
clone_size: NA
cdr3_nt: TGTGCCACTCATCCGAGGGCAGGCTATGGCTACACCTTC
cdr3_aa: CATHPRAGYGYTF

v_call: TRBV11-3
d_call: TRBD2
j_call: TRBJ2-3
clone_size: NA
cdr3_nt: TGTGCCAGCAGCCTTACTAGCGTGGCAGATACGCAGTATTTT
cdr3_aa: CASSLTSVADTQYF

v_call: TRBV5-6
d_call: TRBD1
j_call: TRBJ1-5
clone_size: once
cdr3_nt: TGTGCCAGCAGCTTTGCGACAGGGGGGATCGTACAGCCCCAGCATTTT
cdr3_aa: CASSFATGGIVQPQHF

v_call: TRBV10-3
d_call: TRBD2
j_call: TRBJ2-3
clone_size: NA
cdr3_nt: TGTGCCATCAGTCCGACTAGCGGGGTCACAGATACGCAGTATTTT
cdr3_aa: CAISPTSGVTDTQYF

v_call: TRBV9
d_call: NA
j_call: TRBJ2-5
clone_size: NA
cdr3_nt: TGTGCCAGCAGCGTAGACCCGGGAAGGGAGACCCAGTACTTC
cdr3_aa: CASSVDPGRETQYF

v_call: TRBV5-8
d_call: TRBD2
j_call: TRBJ2-3
clone_size: NA
cdr3_nt: TGTGCCAGCAGCTTTAGCGGGATATCCACAGATACGCAGTATTTT
cdr3_aa: CASSFSGISTDTQYF

v_call: TRBV7-2
d_call: TRBD2
j_call: TRBJ2-1
clone_size: NA
cdr3_nt: TGTGCCAGCAGCCTCCTAGCGGGGAATGAGCAGTTCTTC
cdr3_aa: CASSLLAGNEQFF

v_call: TRBV6-5
d_call: TRBD1
j_call: TRBJ2-7
clone_size: once
cdr3_nt: TGTGCCAGCAGTTACTTGACAGGGGAGGACGAGCAGTACTTC
cdr3_aa: CASSYLTGEDEQYF

v_call: TRBV2
d_call: NA
j_call: TRBJ2-1
clone_size: NA
cdr3_nt: TGTGCCAGCAGTGAATTCGGGACACCCTACAATGAGCAGTTCTTC
cdr3_aa: CASSEFGTPYNEQFF

v_call: TRBV14
d_call: TRBD1
j_call: TRBJ1-2
clone_size: NA
cdr3_nt: TGTGCCAGCAGCCCGCTCTTGGACAGGGGGCGTGACTATGGCTACACCTTC
cdr3_aa: CASSPLLDRGRDYGYTF

v_call: TRBV5-1
d_call: NA
j_call: TRBJ2-7
clone_size: NA
cdr3_nt: TGCGCCAGCAGCTTGGGAGGTTCGGCAAGCTACGAGCAGTACTTC
cdr3_aa: CASSLGGSASYEQYF

v_call: TRBV7-3
d_call: TRBD2
j_call: TRBJ2-3
clone_size: NA
cdr3_nt: TGTGCCAGCAGCGCCCCGGGACTAGCGGGGGTAAAGACAGATACGCAGTATTTT
cdr3_aa: CASSAPGLAGVKTDTQYF

v_call: TRBV5-4
d_call: TRBD1
j_call: TRBJ2-5
clone_size: NA
cdr3_nt: TGTGCCAGCAGCTTGAGGGGGCCAGAGACCCAGTACTTC
cdr3_aa: CASSLRGPETQYF

v_call: TRBV29-1
d_call: NA
j_call: TRBJ1-2
clone_size: NA
cdr3_nt: TGCAGCGTTGCGTCCGGACGGGAGGGCTATGGCTACACCTTC
cdr3_aa: CSVASGREGYGYTF

v_call: TRBV2
d_call: TRBD1
j_call: TRBJ2-7
clone_size: NA
cdr3_nt: TGTGCCAGCAACTCAATGGGACAGGGGGCCTACGAGCAGTACTTC
cdr3_aa: CASNSMGQGAYEQYF

v_call: TRBV30
d_call: NA
j_call: TRBJ1-5
clone_size: NA
cdr3_nt: TGTGCCTGGAGTCCAGGACAGAATCAGCCCCAGCATTTT
cdr3_aa: CAWSPGQNQPQHF

v_call: TRBV9
d_call: NA
j_call: TRBJ2-1
clone_size: NA
cdr3_nt: TGTGCCAGCAGCGTAGTAGGAGGGTTCTCCTCCTACAATGAGCAGTTCTTC
cdr3_aa: CASSVVGGFSSYNEQFF

v_call: TRBV6-4
d_call: NA
j_call: TRBJ2-7
clone_size: NA
cdr3_nt: TGTGCCACCCCCCGGGAAAGGCGCTCCTACGAGCAGTACTTC
cdr3_aa: CATPRERRSYEQYF

v_call: TRBV7-3
d_call: NA
j_call: TRBJ2-1
clone_size: NA
cdr3_nt: TGTGCCAGCAGCCCCCACGAGGGGGGGGCCCCCTACAATGAGCAGTTCTTC
cdr3_aa: CASSPHEGGAPYNEQFF

v_call: TRBV18
d_call: NA
j_call: TRBJ1-5
clone_size: NA
cdr3_nt: TGTGCCAGCTCACCACAACAGAACAATCAGCCCCAGCATTTT
cdr3_aa: CASSPQQNNQPQHF

v_call: TRBV29-1
d_call: NA
j_call: TRBJ2-5
clone_size: NA
cdr3_nt: TGCAGCGTTGATATCAGGGAAGAGACCCAGTACTTC
cdr3_aa: CSVDIREETQYF

v_call: TRBV19
d_call: NA
j_call: TRBJ1-5
clone_size: NA
cdr3_nt: TGTGCCAGTACCCGGGGTAGCGGTCAGCCCCAGCATTTT
cdr3_aa: CASTRGSGQPQHF

v_call: TRBV7-2
d_call: TRBD1
j_call: TRBJ1-2
clone_size: NA
cdr3_nt: TGTGCCAGCAGCTCGTCCGGGACAGACAACTATGGCTACACCTTC
cdr3_aa: CASSSSGTDNYGYTF

v_call: TRBV5-3
d_call: NA
j_call: TRBJ2-7
clone_size: NA
cdr3_nt: TGTGCCAGAAGGGTTCGAGGGCCTTCATACGAGCAGTACTTC
cdr3_aa: CARRVRGPSYEQYF

v_call: TRBV7-9
d_call: NA
j_call: TRBJ2-1
clone_size: NA
cdr3_nt: TGTGCCAGCAGCTTAGGCGAATTAGGGAGCGGCGGACGCAATGAGCAGTTCTTC
cdr3_aa: CASSLGELGSGGRNEQFF

v_call: TRBV5-1
d_call: NA
j_call: TRBJ1-2
clone_size: NA
cdr3_nt: TGCGCCAGCAGACCCGACGGGTTCTCCACCTATGGCTACACCTTC
cdr3_aa: CASRPDGFSTYGYTF

v_call: TRBV11-3
d_call: NA
j_call: TRBJ2-1
clone_size: NA
cdr3_nt: TGTGCCAGCAGCTTAGGAGGGTCTACCTTCTACAATGAGCAGTTCTTC
cdr3_aa: CASSLGGSTFYNEQFF

v_call: TRBV5-1
d_call: TRBD1
j_call: TRBJ1-1
clone_size: few
cdr3_nt: TGCGCCAGCAGCTTGACAGGGGGGTACACTGAAGCTTTCTTT
cdr3_aa: CASSLTGGYTEAFF

v_call: TRBV6-5
d_call: TRBD2
j_call: TRBJ2-2
clone_size: NA
cdr3_nt: TGTGCCAGCACCGGGACTAGCGTAACCGGGGAGCTGTTTTTT
cdr3_aa: CASTGTSVTGELFF

v_call: TRBV6-1
d_call: TRBD1
j_call: TRBJ2-3
clone_size: once
cdr3_nt: TGTGCCAGCTCGGACAGGGTAAAAGATACGCAGTATTTT
cdr3_aa: CASSDRVKDTQYF